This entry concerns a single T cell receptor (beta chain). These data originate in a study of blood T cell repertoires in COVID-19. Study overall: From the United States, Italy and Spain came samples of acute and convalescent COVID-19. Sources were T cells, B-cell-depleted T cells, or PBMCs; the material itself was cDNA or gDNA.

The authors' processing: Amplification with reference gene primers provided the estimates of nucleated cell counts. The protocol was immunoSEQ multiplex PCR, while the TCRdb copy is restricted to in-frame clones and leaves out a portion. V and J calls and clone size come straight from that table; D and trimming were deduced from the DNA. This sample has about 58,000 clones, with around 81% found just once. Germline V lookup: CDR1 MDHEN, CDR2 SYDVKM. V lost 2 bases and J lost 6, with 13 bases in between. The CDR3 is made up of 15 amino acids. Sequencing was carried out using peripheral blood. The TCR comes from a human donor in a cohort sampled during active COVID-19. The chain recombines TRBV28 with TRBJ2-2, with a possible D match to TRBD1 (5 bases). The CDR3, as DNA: TGTGCCAGCAGTTTAACAGGCAATTCACCCGGGGAGCTGTTTTTT. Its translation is CASSLTGNSPGELFF.